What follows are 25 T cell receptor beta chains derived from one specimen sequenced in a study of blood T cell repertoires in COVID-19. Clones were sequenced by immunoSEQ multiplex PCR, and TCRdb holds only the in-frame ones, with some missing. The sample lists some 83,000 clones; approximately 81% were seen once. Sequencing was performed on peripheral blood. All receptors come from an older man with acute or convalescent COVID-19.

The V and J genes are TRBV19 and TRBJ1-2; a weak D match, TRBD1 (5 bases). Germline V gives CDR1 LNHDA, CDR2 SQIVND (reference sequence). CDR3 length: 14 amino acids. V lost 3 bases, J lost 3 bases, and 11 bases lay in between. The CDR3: CASSMGQGDYGYTF. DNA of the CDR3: TGTGCCAGTAGTATGGGGCAGGGTGACTATGGCTACACCTTC. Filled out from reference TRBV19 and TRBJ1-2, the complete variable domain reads DGGITQSPKYLFRKEGQNVTLSCEQNLNHDAMYWYRQDPGQGLRLIYYSQIVNDFQKGDIAEGYSVSREKKESFPLTVTSAQKNPTAFYLCASSMGQGDYGYTFGSGTRLTVV.

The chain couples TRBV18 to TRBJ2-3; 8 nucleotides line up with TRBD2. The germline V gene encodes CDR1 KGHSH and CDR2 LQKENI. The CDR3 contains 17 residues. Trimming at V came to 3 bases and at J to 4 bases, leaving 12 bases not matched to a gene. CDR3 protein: CASSPIGSGSNADTQYF. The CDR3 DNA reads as TGTGCCAGCTCACCTATTGGCAGCGGGAGTAACGCAGATACGCAGTATTTT.

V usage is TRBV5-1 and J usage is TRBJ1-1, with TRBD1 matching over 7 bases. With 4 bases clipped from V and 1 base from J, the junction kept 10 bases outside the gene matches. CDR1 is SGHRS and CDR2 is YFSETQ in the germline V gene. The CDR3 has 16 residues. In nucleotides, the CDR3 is TGCGCCAGCAGCCCAGGGGGGCAGAGGCGGAACACTGAAGCTTTCTTT. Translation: CASSPGGQRRNTEAFF. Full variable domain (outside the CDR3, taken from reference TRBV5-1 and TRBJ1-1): KAGVTQTPRYLIKTRGQQVTLSCSPISGHRSVSWYQQTPGQGLQFLFEYFSETQRNKGNFPGRFSGRQFSNSRSEMNVSTLELGDSALYLCASSPGGQRRNTEAFFGQGTRLTVV.

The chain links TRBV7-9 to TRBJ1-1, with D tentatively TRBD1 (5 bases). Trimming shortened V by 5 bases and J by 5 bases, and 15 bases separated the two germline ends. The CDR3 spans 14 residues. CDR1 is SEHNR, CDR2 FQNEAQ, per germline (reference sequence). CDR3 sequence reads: CASSPGQAFTEAFF. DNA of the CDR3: TGTGCCAGCAGCCCTGGACAAGCCTTTACTGAAGCTTTCTTT.

CDR3 in amino acids: CASSEREGRDEQFF. The CDR3 region has the DNA TGTGCCAGCAGCGAGCGGGAGGGCCGAGATGAGCAGTTCTTC. The chain recombines TRBV21-1 with TRBJ2-1; the table's TRBD2 call for D was not verified on the DNA. TRBV21-1 constitutes a pseudogene. This CDR3 is built from 14 residues.

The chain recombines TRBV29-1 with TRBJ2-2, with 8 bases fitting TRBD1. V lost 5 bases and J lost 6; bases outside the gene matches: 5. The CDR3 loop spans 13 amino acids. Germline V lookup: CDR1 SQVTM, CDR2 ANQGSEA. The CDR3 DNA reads TGCAGCGTTAAATACAGGGGGGCCGGGGAGCTGTTTTTT. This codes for CSVKYRGAGELFF.

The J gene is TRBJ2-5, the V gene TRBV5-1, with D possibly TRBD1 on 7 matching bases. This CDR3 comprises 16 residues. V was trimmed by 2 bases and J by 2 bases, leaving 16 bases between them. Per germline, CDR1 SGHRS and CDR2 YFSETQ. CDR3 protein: CASSFVGGGLQETQYF. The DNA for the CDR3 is TGCGCCAGCAGCTTTGTTGGAGGGGGCCTACAAGAGACCCAGTACTTC.

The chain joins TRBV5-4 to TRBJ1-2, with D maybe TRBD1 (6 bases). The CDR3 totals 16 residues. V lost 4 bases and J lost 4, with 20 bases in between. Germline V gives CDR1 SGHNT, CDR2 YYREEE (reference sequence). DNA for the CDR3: TGTGCCAGCAGCGCGGACAGCGTCCCGTCCATCTATGGCTACACCTTC. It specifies CASSADSVPSIYGYTF.

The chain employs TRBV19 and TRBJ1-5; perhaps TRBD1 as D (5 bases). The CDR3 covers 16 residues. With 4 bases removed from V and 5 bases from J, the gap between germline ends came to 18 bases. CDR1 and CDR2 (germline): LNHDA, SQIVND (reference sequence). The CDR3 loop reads CASSNLRGMSDQPQHF. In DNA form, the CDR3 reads TGTGCCAGTAGTAACTTAAGGGGAATGAGCGATCAGCCCCAGCATTTT.

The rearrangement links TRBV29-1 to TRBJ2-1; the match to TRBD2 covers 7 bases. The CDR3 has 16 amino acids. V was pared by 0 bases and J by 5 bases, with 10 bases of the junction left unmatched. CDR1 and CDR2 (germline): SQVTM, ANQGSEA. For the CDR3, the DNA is TGCAGCGTTGAAGATCGAAAAGGAGCGGGACACAATGAGCAGTTCTTC. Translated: CSVEDRKGAGHNEQFF.

The CDR3 DNA reads TGTGCCAGCAGTTCTAATACCCAGCCCCAGCATTTT. Amino acid sequence: CASSSNTQPQHF. V gene TRBV6-5 combines with J gene TRBJ1-5; no clear D. The germline CDR1 and CDR2 sequences are MNHEY and SVGAGI. With 4 bases removed from V and 7 bases from J, the gap between germline ends came to 8 bases. CDR3 size: 12 residues.

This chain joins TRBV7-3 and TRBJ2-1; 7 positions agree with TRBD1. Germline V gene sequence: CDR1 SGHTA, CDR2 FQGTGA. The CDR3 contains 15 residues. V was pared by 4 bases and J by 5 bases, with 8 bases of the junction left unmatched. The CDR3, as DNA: TGTGCCAGCAGCTCGGCAGGGGGATGGCACAATGAGCAGTTCTTC. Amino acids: CASSSAGGWHNEQFF.

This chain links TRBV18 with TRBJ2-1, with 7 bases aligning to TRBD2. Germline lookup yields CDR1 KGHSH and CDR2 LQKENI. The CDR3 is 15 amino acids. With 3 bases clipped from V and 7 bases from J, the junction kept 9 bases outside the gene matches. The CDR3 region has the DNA TGTGCCAGCTCACCGAGGAACGGGAGGATGAATGAGCAGTTCTTC. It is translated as CASSPRNGRMNEQFF.

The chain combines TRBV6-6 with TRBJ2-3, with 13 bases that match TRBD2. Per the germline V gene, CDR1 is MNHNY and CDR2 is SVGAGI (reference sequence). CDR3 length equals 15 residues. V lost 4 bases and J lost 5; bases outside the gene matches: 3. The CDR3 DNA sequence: TGTGCCAGCAGTTGGACTAGCGGGAGTGAAGATACGCAGTATTTT. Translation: CASSWTSGSEDTQYF.

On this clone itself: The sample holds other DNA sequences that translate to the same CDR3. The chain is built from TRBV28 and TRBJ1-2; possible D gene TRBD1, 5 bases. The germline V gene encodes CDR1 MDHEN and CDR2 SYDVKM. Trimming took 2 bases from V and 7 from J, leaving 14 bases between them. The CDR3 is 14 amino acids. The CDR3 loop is CASSLGTSVGGYTF. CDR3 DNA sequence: TGTGCCAGCAGTTTAGGGACTTCGGTGGGTGGCTACACCTTC.

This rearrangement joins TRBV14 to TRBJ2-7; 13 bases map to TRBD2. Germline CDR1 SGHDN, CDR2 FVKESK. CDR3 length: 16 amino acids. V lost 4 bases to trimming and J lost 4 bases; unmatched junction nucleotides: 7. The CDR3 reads CASSPPGLAGRYEQYF. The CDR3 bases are TGTGCCAGCAGCCCACCGGGACTAGCGGGGAGATACGAGCAGTACTTC.

CDR3 sequence reads: CASSLSGSYSYEQYF. The DNA for the CDR3 is TGTGCCAGTAGCCTTAGCGGGAGTTATTCCTACGAGCAGTACTTC. V and J are TRBV19 and TRBJ2-7; 9 bases align to TRBD2. The CDR3 has 15 residues. V lost 6 bases, J lost 1 base, and 7 bases stayed unmatched. Germline V gives CDR1 LNHDA, CDR2 SQIVND (reference sequence).

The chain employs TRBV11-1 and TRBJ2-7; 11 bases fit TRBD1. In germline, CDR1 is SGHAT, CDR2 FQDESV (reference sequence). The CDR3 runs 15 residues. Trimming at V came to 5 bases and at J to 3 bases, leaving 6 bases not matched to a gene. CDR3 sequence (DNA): TGTGCCAGCAGCCGCCGGGACAGGGGGAGCTACGAGCAGTACTTC. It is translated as CASSRRDRGSYEQYF.

In DNA, the CDR3 is TGTGCCAGTAGTCCCCGACAGGGGGCGAGCAATCAGCCCCAGCATTTT. Translation: CASSPRQGASNQPQHF. This rearrangement joins TRBV19 to TRBJ1-5, with 10 positions matching TRBD1. Germline V gene lookup returns CDR1 LNHDA and CDR2 SQIVND (reference sequence). There are 16 residues in the CDR3. V was clipped by 5 bases and J by 1 base; unmatched bases: 5.

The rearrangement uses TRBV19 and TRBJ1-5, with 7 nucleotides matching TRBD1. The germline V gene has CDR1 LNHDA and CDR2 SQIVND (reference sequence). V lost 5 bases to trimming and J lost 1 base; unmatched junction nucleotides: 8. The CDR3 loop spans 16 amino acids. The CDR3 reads CASSPTPGGSNQPQHF. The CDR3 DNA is TGTGCCAGTAGTCCCACGCCAGGGGGAAGCAATCAGCCCCAGCATTTT.

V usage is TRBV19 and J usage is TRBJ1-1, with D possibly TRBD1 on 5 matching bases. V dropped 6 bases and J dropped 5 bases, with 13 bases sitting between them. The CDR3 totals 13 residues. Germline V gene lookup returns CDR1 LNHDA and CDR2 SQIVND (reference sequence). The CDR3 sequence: CASRRQISTEAFF. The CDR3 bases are TGTGCCAGTAGACGACAGATTAGTACTGAAGCTTTCTTT.

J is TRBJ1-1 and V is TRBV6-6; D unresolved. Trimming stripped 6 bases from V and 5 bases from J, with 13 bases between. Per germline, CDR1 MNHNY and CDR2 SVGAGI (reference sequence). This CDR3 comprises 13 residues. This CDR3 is CASSLPGQTEAFF. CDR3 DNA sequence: TGTGCCAGCAGCCTCCCGGGTCAGACTGAAGCTTTCTTT.

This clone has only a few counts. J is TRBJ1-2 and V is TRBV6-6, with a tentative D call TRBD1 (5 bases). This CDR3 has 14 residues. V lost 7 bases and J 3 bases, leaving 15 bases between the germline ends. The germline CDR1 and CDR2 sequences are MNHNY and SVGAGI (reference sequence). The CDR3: CASKNGGTDYGYTF. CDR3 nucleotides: TGTGCCAGCAAAAACGGGGGGACGGACTATGGCTACACCTTC.

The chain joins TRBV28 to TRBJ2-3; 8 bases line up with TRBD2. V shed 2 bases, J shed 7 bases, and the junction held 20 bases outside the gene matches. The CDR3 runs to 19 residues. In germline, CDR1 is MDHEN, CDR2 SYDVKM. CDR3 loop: CASSLIGAGGALRINTQYF. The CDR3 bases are TGTGCCAGCAGTTTAATCGGGGCGGGAGGAGCCCTAAGGATAAATACGCAGTATTTT.

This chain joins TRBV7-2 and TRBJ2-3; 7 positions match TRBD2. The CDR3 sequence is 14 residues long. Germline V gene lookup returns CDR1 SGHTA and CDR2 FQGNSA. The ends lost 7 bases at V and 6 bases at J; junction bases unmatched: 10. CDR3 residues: CASTPPGGWDTQYF. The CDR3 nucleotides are TGTGCCAGCACCCCTCCCGGGGGGTGGGATACGCAGTATTTT.